A single sample is the source of the 28 T cell receptor beta chains below, sequenced in a study of post-analysis software for immune sequencing data. Study observations and caveats: TRBV5-6, TRBV5-1 and TRBV20-1 belonged to a set of roughly 5 TRBV segments that were more frequent in patients than controls.

Which antigens these TCRs recognize remains unknown. Prepared libraries of TCR beta cDNA carried unique molecular identifiers. One entry per CDR3 protein results from TCRdb running MiXCR on the PCR reads. This table has roughly 430,000 distinct CDR3 sequences, about 40% appearing once. The sequencing input was blood. The receptor source for this set is a girl aged 2-15 years with multiple sclerosis.

The chain joins TRBV5-1 to TRBJ2-3; unclear D gene. The germline V gene encodes CDR1 SGHRS and CDR2 YFSETQ. The CDR3 has 15 residues. Trimming left V 4 bases short and J 2 bases short, with 14 bases between. In DNA form, the CDR3 reads TGCGCCAGCAGCCTAAGACGGGTTTCCACAGATACGCAGTATTTT. This encodes CASSLRRVSTDTQYF.

This clonotype has only a few counts. The rearrangement links TRBV15 to TRBJ2-1; D call uncertain. The CDR3 extends over 12 amino acids. In germline, CDR1 is LNHNV, CDR2 YYDKDF (reference sequence). V lost 1 base and J 7 bases, leaving 5 bases between the germline ends. CDR3 DNA sequence: TGTGCCACCAGCAGAGTAGGTAATGAGCAGTTCTTC. Protein sequence: CATSRVGNEQFF.

This clonotype was seen a handful of times. V usage is TRBV6-6 and J usage is TRBJ2-7; D is possibly TRBD1 or TRBD2 (5 bases each). The germline V gene encodes CDR1 MNHNY and CDR2 SVGAGI (reference sequence). This CDR3 is 13 amino acids long. Trimming stripped 8 bases from V and 3 bases from J, with 14 bases between. The CDR3 reads CASGTPKFYEQYF. In DNA form, the CDR3 reads TGTGCCAGCGGGACCCCGAAGTTCTACGAGCAGTACTTC.

This sequence joins TRBV7-3 and TRBJ1-2; D remains ambiguous. Looked up from germline, CDR1 is SGHTA and CDR2 is FQGTGA. CDR3 length: 14 amino acids. Trimming left V 2 bases short and J 4 bases short, with 11 bases between. CDR3 sequence (DNA): TGTGCCAGCAGCTTACCCAAGTCCCCCTATGGCTACACCTTC. Translation: CASSLPKSPYGYTF.

This clonotype was detected a few times. V and J are TRBV6-5 and TRBJ1-1; no clear D. CDR3 length equals 13 residues. Deletions cut 3 bases from V and 1 base from J, with 6 bases between. Germline assignment: CDR1 MNHEY and CDR2 SVGAGI. The DNA for the CDR3 is TGTGCCAGCAGTTATTGGAGGAACACTGAAGCTTTCTTT. Translated: CASSYWRNTEAFF.

J is TRBJ1-1 and V is TRBV19; maybe TRBD1 (6 bases). The germline CDR1 and CDR2 sequences are LNHDA and SQIVND (reference sequence). CDR3 length: 14 amino acids. Trimming took 7 bases from V and 5 from J, leaving 17 bases between them. The CDR3 here is CASNNQGLETEAFF. For the CDR3, the DNA is TGTGCCAGTAATAATCAGGGGTTGGAGACTGAAGCTTTCTTT.

This clonotype was observed a handful of times. The gene calls are TRBV7-8 and TRBJ1-5; the match to TRBD1 covers 8 bases. Germline V gives CDR1 SGHVS, CDR2 FQNEAQ. Germline trimming cut 1 base from V and 0 bases from J; bases unmatched to any gene: 8. The CDR3 sequence is 18 residues long. The CDR3 region is CASSLGTGSHDSNQPQHF. In nucleotides, the CDR3 is TGTGCCAGCAGCTTAGGGACAGGGTCCCATGATAGCAATCAGCCCCAGCATTTT.

This clonotype was seen more than once but under ten times. The chain employs TRBV10-3 and TRBJ2-3, with 7 bases fitting TRBD1. This CDR3 spans 19 amino acids. The ends lost 3 bases at V and 0 bases at J; junction bases unmatched: 15. Germline V gene data show CDR1 as ENHRY and CDR2 as SYGVKD. The CDR3 is CAISDWTGVLTPSTDTQYF. DNA for the CDR3: TGTGCCATCAGTGATTGGACAGGAGTTCTCACTCCTAGCACAGATACGCAGTATTTT.

The rearrangement uses TRBV28 and TRBJ2-7; 9 bases are a match to TRBD1. CDR3 length equals 19 residues. Germline CDR1 reads MDHEN; CDR2 reads SYDVKM. The junction had 20 bases not matched to a gene; V was cut back by 5 bases and J by 3 bases. This chain's CDR3 is CASSQFPGTGRSGGYEQYF. DNA of the CDR3: TGTGCCAGCAGTCAATTCCCCGGGACAGGGCGATCTGGTGGCTACGAGCAGTACTTC. The variable domain in full, with the rest retrieved from reference TRBV28 and TRBJ2-7, is DVKVTQSSRYLVKRTGEKVFLECVQDMDHENMFWYRQDPGLGLRLIYFSYDVKMKEKGDIPEGYSVSREKKERFSLILESASTNQTSMYLCASSQFPGTGRSGGYEQYFGPGTRLTVT.

The genes are TRBV6-5 and TRBJ1-6; D uncertain. Germline CDR1 is MNHEY and CDR2 is SVGAGI. The CDR3 consists of 14 residues. The V end lost 6 bases, the J end lost 9 bases, and 15 bases lay between the germline ends. The CDR3 DNA follows: TGTGCCAGCAGGTGGACCGGGTCTAGTTCACCCCTCCACTTT. Translating it yields CASRWTGSSSPLHF.

The chain uses TRBV29-1 and TRBJ2-1; D might be TRBD2 (5 bases). Deletions cut 5 bases from V and 2 bases from J, with 10 bases between. Germline CDR1 reads SQVTM; CDR2 reads ANQGSEA. The CDR3 contains 13 residues. CDR3 sequence reads: CSVRLLAYNEQFF. The DNA for the CDR3 is TGCAGCGTTAGACTACTGGCCTACAATGAGCAGTTCTTC.

This sequence joins TRBV28 and TRBJ1-2; D may be TRBD1 (6 bases). Germline values: CDR1 MDHEN, CDR2 SYDVKM. V was clipped by 5 bases and J by 8 bases, with 15 bases between them. The CDR3 has 13 amino acids. CDR3 coding DNA: TGTGCCAGCAGTAGGTTACAGGGTTTCGGCTACACCTTC. It specifies CASSRLQGFGYTF.

The chain uses TRBV24-1 and TRBJ2-5; 7 positions agree with TRBD1. CDR3 length: 15 residues. CDR1 is KGHDR, CDR2 SFDVKD, per germline. Trimming cost V 4 bases and J 3 bases; bases outside gene matches: 7. DNA of the CDR3: TGTGCCACCAGTGAGCACACAGGGGCCGAAGAGACCCAGTACTTC. Its protein is CATSEHTGAEETQYF.

This sequence joins TRBV7-2 and TRBJ2-7; 12 positions match TRBD2. This CDR3 region has 15 residues. The V gene's germline CDR1 is SGHTA and CDR2 FQGNSA. After removal of 4 bases from V and 3 bases from J, the junction contained 4 bases not matched to a gene. This CDR3 reads CASSSTSGSFYEQYF. The CDR3 nucleotides are TGTGCCAGCAGCTCGACTAGCGGGAGCTTCTACGAGCAGTACTTC.

This clonotype was counted a few times. This sequence joins TRBV7-2 and TRBJ2-7; D possibly uses TRBD1 or TRBD2 (5 bases each). Germline V CDR1 and CDR2: SGHTA, FQGNSA. The germline V and J ends were trimmed by 2 bases and 4 bases, with 15 bases remaining between them. The CDR3 runs to 15 residues. The CDR3, as DNA: TGTGCCAGCAGCTTATCAGCAGGGTCGGGATACGAGCAGTACTTC. It is translated as CASSLSAGSGYEQYF. Complete variable domain (other parts from reference TRBV7-2 and TRBJ2-7): GAGVSQSPSNKVTEKGKDVELRCDPISGHTALYWYRQSLGQGLEFLIYFQGNSAPDKSGLPSDRFSAERTGGSVSTLTIQRTQQEDSAVYLCASSLSAGSGYEQYFGPGTRLTVT.

The chain carries TRBV12-3 or TRBV12-4 and TRBJ2-5; D possibly corresponds to TRBD2 (6 bases). The J call may be in error: the DNA end matches TRBJ2-7 better. The CDR3 extends over 15 amino acids. CDR3: CASSSTTGGNVEQYF. The CDR3 DNA sequence: TGTGCCAGCAGTTCCACGACTGGGGGGAACGTCGAGCAGTACTTC.

V is TRBV4-3 and J is TRBJ2-1; a weak D match, TRBD2 (7 bases). The CDR3 runs 17 residues. CDR1 LGHNA and CDR2 YSLEER come from the germline V gene. V shed 3 bases and J shed 2 bases, with 17 bases lying between them. The CDR3: CASSHLGGGAPYNEQFF. CDR3 nucleotide sequence: TGCGCCAGCAGCCACCTAGGGGGGGGAGCTCCCTACAATGAGCAGTTCTTC.

The chain employs TRBV28 and TRBJ2-5, with TRBD1 identical over 8 bases. The J call may be mistaken, given a closer DNA end match to TRBJ2-7. Looked up from germline, CDR1 is MDHEN and CDR2 is SYDVKM. CDR3 length: 14 residues. The CDR3 sequence: CASSFNRGAYEQYF. CDR3 nucleotides: TGTGCCAGCAGTTTCAACAGGGGGGCCTACGAGCAGTACTTC.

The V gene is TRBV20-1, the J gene TRBJ2-3, with TRBD2 matching 10 bases. CDR3 length: 15 residues. Trimming took 5 bases from V and 3 from J; bases not matched to a gene: 8. The germline gives CDR1 DFQATT, CDR2 SNEGSKA (reference sequence). The CDR3 coding sequence is TGCAGTGCTTCATGGAGCGGGAGGGGGACAGATACGCAGTATTTT. It translates to CSASWSGRGTDTQYF.

The chain links TRBV27 to TRBJ1-5; possibly TRBD1 for D (6 bases). Trimming removed 3 bases from V and 1 base from J, with 13 bases in between. Germline-derived CDR1 and CDR2 are MNHEY and SMNVEV (reference sequence). CDR3 length: 16 residues. CDR3 nucleotide sequence: TGTGCCAGCAGTTTGACCAGCGGGGGCAGCAATCAGCCCCAGCATTTT. It yields the protein CASSLTSGGSNQPQHF.

The chain links TRBV12-3 or TRBV12-4 to TRBJ1-5, with D maybe TRBD1 (6 bases). The CDR3 spans 16 residues. V lost 4 bases and J lost 0, with 13 bases in between. CDR3 nucleotide sequence: TGTGCCAGCAGTTCCTACGGACAGCCTAGCAATCAGCCCCAGCATTTT. Its protein is CASSSYGQPSNQPQHF.

The V gene is TRBV20-1, the J gene TRBJ1-5, with 7 nucleotides matching TRBD1. There are 14 residues in the CDR3. V was clipped by 3 bases and J by 0 bases; unmatched bases: 2. Germline CDR1 reads DFQATT; CDR2 reads SNEGSKA (reference sequence). CDR3 DNA: TGCAGTGCTAGGGGACAGTATAGCAATCAGCCCCAGCATTTT. Translation: CSARGQYSNQPQHF.

Only one count was recorded for this clonotype. The junction departs from the called germline gene at one end, perhaps through a read error. The chain employs TRBV9 and TRBJ2-5, with D tentatively TRBD2 (6 bases). Germline V gene lookup returns CDR1 SGDLS and CDR2 YYNGEE. The CDR3 consists of 18 residues. CDR3: CASSALEWGVMYQETRYF. The CDR3, as DNA: TGTGCCAGCAGCGCCCTTGAGTGGGGGGTTATGTACCAAGAGACCCGGTACTTC.

This clonotype has just a few counts. The J gene is TRBJ2-3, the V gene TRBV29-1; D could derive from TRBD1 or TRBD2 (6 bases each). Germline CDR1 and CDR2: SQVTM and ANQGSEA. Trimming removed 5 bases at V and 3 bases at J, with 12 bases between. This CDR3 comprises 13 residues. The DNA for the CDR3 is TGCAGCGTTCGGGGGCAGGGAACAGATACGCAGTATTTT. Its protein product is CSVRGQGTDTQYF.

The CDR3 nucleotides are TGTGCCAGTAGTAGGTCTAGCGGGGGTTTCTCCTACGAGCAGTACTTC. It specifies CASSRSSGGFSYEQYF. The genes are TRBV19 and TRBJ2-7; 10 bases are a match to TRBD2. The germline V gene has CDR1 LNHDA and CDR2 SQIVND (reference sequence). Trimming took 4 bases from V and 0 from J; bases not matched to a gene: 6. The length of the CDR3 is 16 residues. Supplemented by reference TRBV19 and TRBJ2-7, the full variable domain reads DGGITQSPKYLFRKEGQNVTLSCEQNLNHDAMYWYRQDPGQGLRLIYYSQIVNDFQKGDIAEGYSVSREKKESFPLTVTSAQKNPTAFYLCASSRSSGGFSYEQYFGPGTRLTVT.

Many counts were recorded for this clonotype. The chain employs TRBV27 and TRBJ2-7; D remains unclear. Deletions cut 5 bases from V and 4 bases from J, with 15 bases between. This CDR3 comprises 14 residues. Germline V gives CDR1 MNHEY, CDR2 SMNVEV (reference sequence). The DNA of the CDR3 is TGTGCCAGCAGTCGGAAGTCTTCTGGGTACGAGCAGTACTTC. The encoded protein is CASSRKSSGYEQYF.

The rearrangement uses TRBV5-1 and TRBJ2-1; D is perhaps TRBD2 (5 bases). Trimming left V 3 bases short and J 9 bases short, with 10 bases between. Germline CDR1 and CDR2: SGHRS and YFSETQ. The CDR3 length is 12 residues. CDR3 sequence (DNA): TGCGCCAGCAGCTATAATGCGGGTGAGCAGTTCTTC. It specifies CASSYNAGEQFF.

This clonotype was seen a handful of times. This sequence joins TRBV7-3 and TRBJ1-6, with 8 bases that match TRBD1. The CDR3 length is 16 residues. The ends lost 1 base at V and 7 bases at J; junction bases unmatched: 6. Germline CDR1 reads SGHTA; CDR2 reads FQGTGA. The CDR3 DNA reads as TGTGCCAGCAGCTTAAACTCAGGGGGCACGAATTCACCCCTCCACTTT. It is translated as CASSLNSGGTNSPLHF.